These T cell receptor beta chains were read from a single sample in a study of shared clonotypes between healthy human individuals. Sequencing used immunoSEQ multiplex PCR; TCRdb keeps in-frame clones, though not all of them. The sample has about 1 million clones, roughly 80% seen once. Sequenced material: memory CD4+ T cells sorted from blood. The receptor source for this set is a man between 18 and 29 years old in good health. CDR3s include the opening cysteine and the closing phenylalanine or tryptophan. D genes are given only for firm matches. Clone sizes are given selectively: once, few, many, or a class where the clone is expanded.

TRBV9	-	-	TRBJ1-1	CASSGELGAQTSEAFF	TGTGCCAGCAGCGGCGAGTTGGGGGCGCAAACCTCTGAAGCTTTCTTT
TRBV7-2	-	-	TRBJ2-3	CASSKGRGTDTQYF	TGTGCCAGCAGCAAGGGACGGGGCACAGATACGCAGTATTTT
TRBV27	many	-	TRBJ1-2	CASSRDRTHYYGYTF	TGTGCCAGCAGCCGTGACCGAACGCACTACTATGGCTACACCTTC
TRBV7-9	-	TRBD1	TRBJ1-5	CASSSTYGTGNQPQHF	TGTGCCAGCAGCTCCACATACGGGACAGGCAATCAGCCCCAGCATTTT
TRBV28	few	-	TRBJ1-4	CASSLGGVDEKLFF	TGTGCCAGCAGTTTGGGGGGAGTCGATGAAAAACTGTTTTTT
TRBV10-3	-	-	TRBJ2-3	CAIMLDGSSTDTQYF	TGTGCCATCATGCTGGACGGCTCTAGCACAGATACGCAGTATTTT
TRBV2	-	-	TRBJ1-6	CASSETNTGTVNSPLHF	TGTGCCAGCAGTGAGACTAATACCGGGACGGTTAATTCACCCCTCCACTTT
TRBV28	-	-	TRBJ1-2	CASSLDRTYGYTF	TGTGCCAGCAGTTTAGACAGGACCTATGGCTACACCTTC
TRBV7-8	-	-	TRBJ2-7	CASSLGAAATYEQYF	TGTGCCAGCAGCTTAGGGGCGGCTGCTACCTACGAGCAGTACTTC
TRBV19	-	TRBD1	TRBJ1-1	CATRTGVEIRGAEAFF	TGTGCCACCCGGACAGGGGTAGAAATCCGCGGGGCTGAAGCTTTCTTT
TRBV5-6	-	-	TRBJ2-5	CASSFEAQETQYF	TGTGCCAGCAGCTTCGAGGCCCAAGAGACCCAGTACTTC
TRBV6-1	-	TRBD2	TRBJ2-7	CASSSASGSYEQYF	TGTGCCAGCAGTTCAGCTAGCGGCTCCTACGAGCAGTACTTC
TRBV5-1	few	-	TRBJ1-1	CASSRGGDTEAFF	TGCGCCAGCAGCCGCGGGGGCGACACTGAAGCTTTCTTT
TRBV6-6	-	TRBD1	TRBJ2-7	CASSYSGQGAYEQYF	TGTGCCAGCAGTTATTCGGGACAGGGGGCATACGAGCAGTACTTC
TRBV9	-	-	TRBJ2-5	CASSGSRAEETQYF	TGTGCCAGCAGCGGCAGCCGGGCCGAAGAGACCCAGTACTTC
TRBV6-1	-	-	TRBJ1-5	CASSGDLWGLGQPQHF	TGTGCCAGCAGTGGAGACCTGTGGGGGTTGGGTCAGCCCCAGCATTTT
TRBV4-3	-	-	TRBJ1-1	CASSQTQGNTEAFF	TGCGCCAGCAGCCAAACGCAGGGGAACACTGAAGCTTTCTTT
TRBV5-8	-	-	TRBJ2-7	CASSLGADKYEQYF	TGTGCCAGCAGCTTGGGGGCCGATAAGTACGAGCAGTACTTC
TRBV18	-	-	TRBJ2-7	CASSPDRVEQYF	TGTGCCAGCTCACCGGACCGGGTCGAGCAGTACTTC
TRBV5-1	-	TRBD2	TRBJ2-1	CASSFLRENNEQFF	TGCGCCAGCAGCTTCCTGCGGGAGAATAATGAGCAGTTCTTC
TRBV30	once	TRBD1	TRBJ2-2	CAWAGTGGFTGELFF	TGTGCCTGGGCCGGGACAGGGGGATTCACCGGGGAGCTGTTTTTT
TRBV2	-	-	TRBJ1-5	CASSEHGNQPQHF	TGTGCCAGCAGTGAGCATGGCAATCAGCCCCAGCATTTT
TRBV2	few	TRBD2	TRBJ2-5	CASKLAGEETQYF	TGTGCCAGCAAACTAGCGGGGGAAGAGACCCAGTACTTC
TRBV4-1	-	-	TRBJ1-4	CASSHKSTEQVLEKLFF	TGCGCCAGCAGCCACAAAAGTACGGAACAGGTACTTGAAAAACTGTTTTTT
TRBV29-1	few	-	TRBJ2-7	CSVGDLYEQYF	TGCAGCGTGGGTGATCTCTACGAGCAGTACTTC
TRBV5-1	-	-	TRBJ2-7	CASGTTTYEQYF	TGCGCCAGCGGGACCACAACCTACGAGCAGTACTTC
TRBV4-1	-	-	TRBJ1-4	CASSPNPGPGTNEKLFF	TGCGCCAGCAGCCCAAACCCGGGACCGGGAACTAATGAAAAACTGTTTTTT
TRBV30	-	-	TRBJ2-3	CAWSVGAGNKDTQYF	TGTGCCTGGAGTGTAGGGGCAGGGAATAAGGATACGCAGTATTTT
TRBV5-1	-	-	TRBJ2-1	CASSLGAYNEQFF	TGCGCCAGCAGCTTAGGTGCTTATAATGAGCAGTTCTTC
TRBV6-1	-	-	TRBJ2-5	CASSEGGTQYF	TGTGCCAGCAGTGAAGGGGGGACCCAGTACTTC
TRBV2	-	-	TRBJ1-2	CASSETRFYGYTF	TGTGCCAGCAGTGAAACCAGGTTCTATGGCTACACCTTC
TRBV19	once	-	TRBJ1-2	CASSWGDLNYGYTF	TGTGCCAGTAGTTGGGGGGATCTAAACTATGGCTACACCTTC
TRBV7-3	few	-	TRBJ2-1	CASSLAASSYNEQFF	TGTGCCAGCAGCTTAGCCGCGAGCTCCTACAATGAGCAGTTCTTC
TRBV30	-	-	TRBJ2-3	CAWSVAGYTDTQYF	TGTGCCTGGAGTGTGGCCGGATACACAGATACGCAGTATTTT
TRBV30	-	-	TRBJ1-2	CAWSSRPLSGYTF	TGTGCCTGGAGTTCGCGACCCTTAAGTGGCTACACCTTC
TRBV19	once	TRBD1	TRBJ1-2	CASSIPRTGKDGYTF	TGTGCCAGTAGTATACCCCGGACAGGGAAAGATGGCTACACCTTC
TRBV7-9	-	-	TRBJ2-3	CASSFLAGQGTDTQYF	TGTGCCAGCAGCTTTTTAGCAGGGCAAGGCACAGATACGCAGTATTTT
TRBV19	-	-	TRBJ2-2	CASSPGTGTVGTGELFF	TGTGCCAGTAGCCCGGGTACCGGGACCGTCGGGACCGGGGAGCTGTTTTTT
TRBV7-9	-	-	TRBJ1-6	CASSHGEGSPLHF	TGTGCCAGCAGCCACGGCGAGGGTTCACCCCTCCACTTT
TRBV6-4	-	-	TRBJ1-5	CASRDPQPSPGRNHLGRGNQPQHF	TGTGCCAGCAGGGACCCACAACCGTCCCCGGGACGAAATCACCTGGGACGGGGCAATCAGCCCCAGCATTTT